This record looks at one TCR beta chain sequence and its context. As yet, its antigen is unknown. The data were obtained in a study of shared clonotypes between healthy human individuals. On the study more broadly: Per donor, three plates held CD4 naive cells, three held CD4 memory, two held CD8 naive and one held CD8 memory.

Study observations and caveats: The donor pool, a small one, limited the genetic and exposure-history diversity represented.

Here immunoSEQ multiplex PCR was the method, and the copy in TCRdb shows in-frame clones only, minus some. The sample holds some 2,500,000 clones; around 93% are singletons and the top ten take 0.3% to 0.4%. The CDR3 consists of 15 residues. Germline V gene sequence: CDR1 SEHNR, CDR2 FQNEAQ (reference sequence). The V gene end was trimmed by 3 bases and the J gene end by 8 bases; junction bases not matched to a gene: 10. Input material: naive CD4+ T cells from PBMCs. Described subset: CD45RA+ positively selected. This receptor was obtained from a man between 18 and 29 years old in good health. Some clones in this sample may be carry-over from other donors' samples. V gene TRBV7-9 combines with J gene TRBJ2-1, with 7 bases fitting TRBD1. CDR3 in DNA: TGTGCCAGCAGCTTCGAGGGGGCCGGTGGATATGAGCAGTTCTTC. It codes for CASSFEGAGGYEQFF.